This T cell receptor beta chain was identified during a study of blood T cell repertoires in COVID-19. For the study at large: The analysed material was cDNA or gDNA that came from T cells, B-cell-depleted T cells, or PBMCs.

Unmatched junction bases numbered 6, after V lost 7 bases and J lost 3 bases. Germline CDR1 SGHRS, CDR2 YFSETQ. This CDR3 has 13 amino acids. Donors in Cohort 3 who had recovered were those with two negative PCRs, healthcare professional clearance, or resolution of their symptoms. The repertoire was sequenced with immunoSEQ multiplex PCR; TCRdb's copy has only in-frame clones and lacks some. The sample shows under 300,000 clones, roughly nine tenths of them seen only once. Sequencing was done on a sample of PBMCs or T cells enriched from blood (not recorded which). The sequence was obtained from a woman under 30 who had recovered from COVID-19. This chain uses TRBV5-1 with TRBJ1-2; TRBD1 agrees at 7 bases. The CDR3 DNA sequence: TGCGCCAGCGGTCCCCAGGGGGACTATGGCTACACCTTC. Protein: CASGPQGDYGYTF.